These T cell receptor beta chains were read from a single sample in a study of vaccination and CD4 T cells after COVID-19. Their cognate antigens are unknown. TCRdb called the PCR reads again in MiXCR, with one record for every CDR3 protein. There are 10,000 or so distinct CDR3 sequences in the sample; about 30% occur only once, and 7.5% to 10% lies in the top ten. The sample here was CD4+ T cells from blood, cultured in vitro, taken after SARS-CoV-2 vaccination. The receptors originated from a human donor who had recovered from COVID-19. Each CDR3 is given with its conserved first and last residue. Each record gives: CDR3 protein, CDR3 DNA, clone size, D gene, J gene, V gene. The D gene is left open where the match is weak. Where a row states a size, it is once, few, many or the class of an expanded clone; other rows omit it.

cdr3_aa: CASSLSGGTTDTQYF
cdr3_nt: TGTGCCAGCAGCTTATCGGGCGGGACCACAGATACGCAGTATTTT
clone_size: once
d_call: -
j_call: TRBJ2-3
v_call: TRBV11-3

cdr3_aa: CASSLGLGRNTIYF
cdr3_nt: TGTGCCAGCTCCCTGGGGTTGGGTAGAAACACCATATATTTT
clone_size: -
d_call: -
j_call: TRBJ1-3
v_call: TRBV7-2

cdr3_aa: CASSPLFFGDTQYF
cdr3_nt: TGTGCCAGCAGCCCCCTCTTTTTTGGAGATACGCAGTATTTT
clone_size: -
d_call: -
j_call: TRBJ2-3
v_call: TRBV9

cdr3_aa: CASSTQTGYNQPQHF
cdr3_nt: TGTGCCAGCAGCACCCAGACAGGGTACAATCAGCCCCAGCATTTT
clone_size: medium-sized
d_call: TRBD1
j_call: TRBJ1-5
v_call: TRBV7-2

cdr3_aa: CASSPTGLAGYNEQFF
cdr3_nt: TGTGCCAGCAGCCCAACCGGACTAGCGGGGTACAATGAGCAGTTCTTC
clone_size: -
d_call: TRBD2
j_call: TRBJ2-1
v_call: TRBV7-9

cdr3_aa: CASSTLTGGNTEAFF
cdr3_nt: TGTGCCAGCAGCACTCTGACAGGGGGGAACACTGAAGCTTTCTTT
clone_size: few
d_call: TRBD1
j_call: TRBJ1-1
v_call: TRBV27

cdr3_aa: CASTRPGGEQFF
cdr3_nt: TGTGCCAGCACCAGGCCGGGAGGTGAGCAGTTCTTC
clone_size: few
d_call: TRBD2
j_call: TRBJ2-1
v_call: TRBV28

cdr3_aa: CSVSGTDLGQPQHF
cdr3_nt: TGCAGCGTATCCGGGACAGATTTAGGACAGCCCCAGCATTTT
clone_size: -
d_call: TRBD1
j_call: TRBJ1-5
v_call: TRBV29-1

cdr3_aa: CASGEGVLSNQPQHF
cdr3_nt: TGTGCCAGCGGGGAGGGCGTTCTAAGCAATCAGCCCCAGCATTTT
clone_size: -
d_call: -
j_call: TRBJ1-5
v_call: TRBV2

cdr3_aa: CASTPGATNEKLFF
cdr3_nt: TGTGCCAGCACCCCGGGGGCAACTAATGAAAAACTGTTTTTT
clone_size: -
d_call: -
j_call: TRBJ1-4
v_call: TRBV28

cdr3_aa: CASSQVLGQGLNGANVLTF
cdr3_nt: TGCGCCAGCAGCCAAGTCCTAGGACAGGGGTTAAATGGGGCCAACGTCCTGACTTTC
clone_size: -
d_call: TRBD1
j_call: TRBJ2-6
v_call: TRBV4-3

cdr3_aa: CASSLHNQPQHF
cdr3_nt: TGTGCCAGCAGTCTACACAATCAGCCCCAGCATTTT
clone_size: -
d_call: -
j_call: TRBJ1-5
v_call: TRBV28

cdr3_aa: CASSLGLAAYEQYF
cdr3_nt: TGTGCCAGCAGCCTTGGACTAGCGGCCTACGAGCAGTACTTC
clone_size: -
d_call: TRBD2
j_call: TRBJ2-7
v_call: TRBV7-2

cdr3_aa: CAISDRHTDTQYF
cdr3_nt: TGTGCCATATCAGACAGACACACAGATACGCAGTATTTT
clone_size: -
d_call: -
j_call: TRBJ2-3
v_call: TRBV2

cdr3_aa: CASSNQVGTGIQYF
cdr3_nt: TGTGCCAGCAGTAACCAAGTAGGGACGGGCATTCAGTACTTC
clone_size: once
d_call: -
j_call: TRBJ2-4
v_call: TRBV25-1

cdr3_aa: CARLGEQFF
cdr3_nt: TGTGCCCGCCTGGGTGAGCAGTTCTTC
clone_size: -
d_call: -
j_call: TRBJ2-1
v_call: TRBV6-1

cdr3_aa: CASSPTGGAGELFF
cdr3_nt: TGTGCCAGCAGCCCCACAGGGGGCGCCGGGGAGCTGTTTTTT
clone_size: -
d_call: TRBD1
j_call: TRBJ2-2
v_call: TRBV7-9

cdr3_aa: CASSPTTGDRIRLGLSGNTIYF
cdr3_nt: TGTGCCAGCAGCCCGACGACCGGGGACAGGATTCGCTTAGGCCTCTCTGGAAACACCATATATTTT
clone_size: -
d_call: TRBD1
j_call: TRBJ1-3
v_call: TRBV7-2

cdr3_aa: CASSPADRGIYEQYF
cdr3_nt: TGTGCCAGCAGTCCAGCGGACAGGGGGATCTACGAGCAGTACTTC
clone_size: -
d_call: -
j_call: TRBJ2-7
v_call: TRBV21-1

cdr3_aa: CASTSLADRTYEQYF
cdr3_nt: TGTGCCAGCACGTCCCTGGCTGACAGAACCTACGAGCAGTACTTC
clone_size: -
d_call: -
j_call: TRBJ2-7
v_call: TRBV6-2/TRBV6-3

cdr3_aa: CSARGVEKLFF
cdr3_nt: TGCAGTGCTAGGGGGGTTGAAAAACTGTTTTTT
clone_size: few
d_call: -
j_call: TRBJ1-4
v_call: TRBV20-1

cdr3_aa: CASSDTRYQETQYF
cdr3_nt: TGTGCCAGCAGTGATACGCGGTACCAAGAGACCCAGTACTTC
clone_size: few
d_call: -
j_call: TRBJ2-5
v_call: TRBV2

cdr3_aa: CASSQSPEQFF
cdr3_nt: TGTGCCAGCAGCCAAAGCCCTGAGCAGTTCTTC
clone_size: -
d_call: -
j_call: TRBJ2-1
v_call: TRBV11-2

cdr3_aa: CASSLGQAKNIQYF
cdr3_nt: TGTGCCAGCAGCTTGGGACAAGCCAAAAACATTCAGTACTTC
clone_size: medium-sized
d_call: -
j_call: TRBJ2-4
v_call: TRBV7-2

cdr3_aa: CASSPPGGLNTEAFF
cdr3_nt: TGTGCCAGCTCACCGCCAGGGGGGCTGAACACTGAAGCTTTCTTT
clone_size: -
d_call: TRBD1
j_call: TRBJ1-1
v_call: TRBV18

cdr3_aa: CASSVAGTSGRHTGELFF
cdr3_nt: TGTGCCAGCAGCGTTGCCGGGACTAGCGGAAGACACACCGGGGAGCTGTTTTTT
clone_size: few
d_call: TRBD2
j_call: TRBJ2-2
v_call: TRBV7-2

cdr3_aa: CSAQSGLDIQYF
cdr3_nt: TGCAGTGCTCAATCGGGTTTAGACATTCAGTACTTC
clone_size: few
d_call: -
j_call: TRBJ2-4
v_call: TRBV20-1

cdr3_aa: CASRGGGELFF
cdr3_nt: TGTGCCTCCAGGGGGGGCGGGGAGCTGTTTTTT
clone_size: -
d_call: -
j_call: TRBJ2-2
v_call: TRBV30

cdr3_aa: CASSPGTGLRGGYTF
cdr3_nt: TGTGCCAGCAGCCCCGGGACAGGGTTGAGGGGTGGCTACACCTTC
clone_size: few
d_call: TRBD1
j_call: TRBJ1-2
v_call: TRBV7-2

cdr3_aa: CASSSGQGSYEQYF
cdr3_nt: TGCGCCAGCAGCTCCGGACAGGGCTCCTACGAGCAGTACTTC
clone_size: -
d_call: TRBD1
j_call: TRBJ2-7
v_call: TRBV5-1

cdr3_aa: CASTEDSVYGYTF
cdr3_nt: TGTGCCAGCACTGAGGACAGCGTCTATGGCTACACCTTC
clone_size: -
d_call: -
j_call: TRBJ1-2
v_call: TRBV25-1

cdr3_aa: CSASPGWVSGYTF
cdr3_nt: TGCAGTGCAAGCCCGGGGTGGGTGAGTGGCTACACCTTC
clone_size: few
d_call: -
j_call: TRBJ1-2
v_call: TRBV20-1

cdr3_aa: CATSDPTVSYEQYF
cdr3_nt: TGTGCCACCAGTGACCCGACAGTCTCCTACGAGCAGTACTTC
clone_size: -
d_call: -
j_call: TRBJ2-7
v_call: TRBV24-1

cdr3_aa: CASHREGQGGYEQYF
cdr3_nt: TGTGCCAGCCACAGGGAGGGACAGGGGGGCTACGAGCAGTACTTC
clone_size: -
d_call: TRBD1
j_call: TRBJ2-7
v_call: TRBV28

cdr3_aa: CASSLFVGANSNQPQHF
cdr3_nt: TGTGCCAGCAGCCTGTTTGTAGGGGCCAATAGCAATCAGCCCCAGCATTTT
clone_size: -
d_call: -
j_call: TRBJ1-5
v_call: TRBV7-9

cdr3_aa: CASSTLQGWTEAFF
cdr3_nt: TGTGCCAGTAGTACCTTACAGGGATGGACTGAAGCTTTCTTT
clone_size: -
d_call: -
j_call: TRBJ1-1
v_call: TRBV19

cdr3_aa: CASSLVLVGAVLNEQFF
cdr3_nt: TGTGCCAGCAGCTTAGTGCTTGTCGGAGCCGTGCTCAATGAGCAGTTCTTC
clone_size: -
d_call: -
j_call: TRBJ2-1
v_call: TRBV7-2

cdr3_aa: CSARDFRTNTGELFF
cdr3_nt: TGCAGTGCTAGAGATTTCCGGACGAACACCGGGGAGCTGTTTTTT
clone_size: -
d_call: -
j_call: TRBJ2-2
v_call: TRBV20-1

cdr3_aa: CATSASTGAVGRAKNIQYF
cdr3_nt: TGTGCCACCAGTGCGTCGACAGGTGCCGTCGGGCGAGCCAAAAACATTCAGTACTTC
clone_size: -
d_call: -
j_call: TRBJ2-4
v_call: TRBV24-1

cdr3_aa: CASSQGVGRETQYF
cdr3_nt: TGCGCCAGCAGCCAAGGCGTGGGGAGAGAGACCCAGTACTTC
clone_size: once
d_call: -
j_call: TRBJ2-5
v_call: TRBV4-3

cdr3_aa: CASSQGGGGAGYTF
cdr3_nt: TGCGCCAGCAGCCAAGGGGGAGGGGGAGCTGGCTACACCTTC
clone_size: few
d_call: -
j_call: TRBJ1-2
v_call: TRBV4-3

cdr3_aa: CSARAPRGTYERYF
cdr3_nt: TGCAGTGCTAGAGCCCCCCGGGGAACCTACGAGCGGTACTTC
clone_size: -
d_call: -
j_call: TRBJ2-7
v_call: TRBV20-1

cdr3_aa: CASSPRRDRGSGYTF
cdr3_nt: TGTGCCAGCAGCCCTCGTCGGGACAGGGGTAGTGGCTACACCTTC
clone_size: -
d_call: TRBD1
j_call: TRBJ1-2
v_call: TRBV7-2

cdr3_aa: CASSPGGARETQYF
cdr3_nt: TGTGCCAGCAGCCCAGGGGGGGCGCGGGAGACCCAGTACTTC
clone_size: -
d_call: -
j_call: TRBJ2-5
v_call: TRBV28

cdr3_aa: CASTAQGGNEQFF
cdr3_nt: TGTGCCAGCACCGCCCAGGGGGGAAATGAGCAGTTCTTC
clone_size: -
d_call: -
j_call: TRBJ2-1
v_call: TRBV6-1

cdr3_aa: CASSIGLSTDTQYF
cdr3_nt: TGTGCCAGCAGCATCGGCCTCAGCACAGATACGCAGTATTTT
clone_size: -
d_call: -
j_call: TRBJ2-3
v_call: TRBV7-8

cdr3_aa: CASSSPDRAREQYF
cdr3_nt: TGCGCCAGCAGCTCGCCAGACAGGGCACGAGAGCAGTACTTC
clone_size: -
d_call: TRBD1
j_call: TRBJ2-7
v_call: TRBV5-1

cdr3_aa: CASSLANRGSDTQYF
cdr3_nt: TGTGCCAGCAGCTTAGCGAACAGGGGATCCGATACGCAGTATTTT
clone_size: few
d_call: TRBD1
j_call: TRBJ2-3
v_call: TRBV7-2

cdr3_aa: CASSPTGTSGRVDEQYF
cdr3_nt: TGTGCCAGCTCACCGACCGGGACTAGCGGGAGGGTCGACGAGCAGTACTTC
clone_size: -
d_call: TRBD2
j_call: TRBJ2-7
v_call: TRBV18

cdr3_aa: CASSLTPGVGEQYF
cdr3_nt: TGTGCCAGCAGCTTAACCCCGGGGGTCGGCGAGCAGTACTTC
clone_size: medium-sized
d_call: -
j_call: TRBJ2-7
v_call: TRBV7-3

cdr3_aa: CASSLGGLQNYGYTF
cdr3_nt: TGTGCCAGCAGCTTGGGGGGCCTTCAAAACTATGGCTACACCTTC
clone_size: -
d_call: -
j_call: TRBJ1-2
v_call: TRBV7-9

cdr3_aa: CASSHGGGATNYGYTF
cdr3_nt: TGTGCCAGCAGCCATGGGGGGGGGGCTACCAACTATGGCTACACCTTC
clone_size: -
d_call: -
j_call: TRBJ1-2
v_call: TRBV7-2

cdr3_aa: CATSDHYRGPDGYTF
cdr3_nt: TGTGCCACCAGTGACCACTACAGGGGGCCGGATGGCTACACCTTC
clone_size: few
d_call: TRBD1
j_call: TRBJ1-2
v_call: TRBV24-1

cdr3_aa: CSAPGYGTGGSETQYF
cdr3_nt: TGCAGTGCTCCGGGGTACGGGACAGGGGGCTCGGAGACCCAGTACTTC
clone_size: -
d_call: TRBD1
j_call: TRBJ2-5
v_call: TRBV20-1

cdr3_aa: CASSYKRATDTQYF
cdr3_nt: TGTGCCAGCAGTTACAAGCGGGCCACAGATACGCAGTATTTT
clone_size: -
d_call: -
j_call: TRBJ2-3
v_call: TRBV6-5

cdr3_aa: CASSSLRGEAFF
cdr3_nt: TGTGCCAGCAGCTCACTCAGGGGTGAAGCTTTCTTT
clone_size: -
d_call: -
j_call: TRBJ1-1
v_call: TRBV7-6

cdr3_aa: CASSLEGSRIRETQYF
cdr3_nt: TGTGCCAGCAGCTTGGAGGGGTCTAGGATCAGAGAGACCCAGTACTTC
clone_size: -
d_call: -
j_call: TRBJ2-5
v_call: TRBV5-4

cdr3_aa: CASSLKDTGELFF
cdr3_nt: TGCGCCAGCAGCTTGAAGGACACCGGGGAGCTGTTTTTT
clone_size: few
d_call: -
j_call: TRBJ2-2
v_call: TRBV5-1

cdr3_aa: CASSLGSGGFSGANVLTF
cdr3_nt: TGTGCCAGCAGCTTGGGTAGCGGAGGATTTAGTGGGGCCAACGTCCTGACTTTC
clone_size: few
d_call: -
j_call: TRBJ2-6
v_call: TRBV7-2